This TCR beta chain was observed in a study of blood T cell repertoires in COVID-19. The table came from immunoSEQ multiplex PCR; TCRdb's copy has only in-frame clones and leaves some out. There are some 30,000 clones in the sample; about nine tenths occur only once, and 13% to 15% lies in the top ten. This TCR derives from a human donor with active COVID-19. The donor label of this sample is uncertain. The sample taken for sequencing was peripheral blood.

CDR3 sequence: CASILKGARSYEQYF. CDR3 in DNA: TGTGCCAGCATATTGAAGGGAGCTCGGTCCTACGAGCAGTACTTC. The rearrangement joins TRBV6-5 to TRBJ2-7; D might be TRBD2 (5 bases). The CDR3 loop spans 15 amino acids. The V and J ends lost 7 bases and 1 base respectively, with 17 bases between them. In germline, CDR1 is MNHEY, CDR2 SVGAGI.